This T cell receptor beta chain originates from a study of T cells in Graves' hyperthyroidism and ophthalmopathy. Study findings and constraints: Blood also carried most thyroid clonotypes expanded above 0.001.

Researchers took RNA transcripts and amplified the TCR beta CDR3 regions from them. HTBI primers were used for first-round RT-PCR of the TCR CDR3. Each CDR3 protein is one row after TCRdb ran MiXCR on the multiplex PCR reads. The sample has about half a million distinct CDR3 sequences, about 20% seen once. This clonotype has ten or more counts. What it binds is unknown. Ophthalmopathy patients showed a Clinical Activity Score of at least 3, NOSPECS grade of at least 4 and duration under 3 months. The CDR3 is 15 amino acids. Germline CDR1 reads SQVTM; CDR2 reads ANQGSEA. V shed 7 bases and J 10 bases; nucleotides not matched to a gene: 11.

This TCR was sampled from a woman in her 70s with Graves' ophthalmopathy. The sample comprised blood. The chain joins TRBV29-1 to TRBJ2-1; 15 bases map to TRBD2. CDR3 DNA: TGCAGCGCGTTAGGACTAGCGGGAGGGCCAGGGGAGCAGTTCTTC. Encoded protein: CSALGLAGGPGEQFF.